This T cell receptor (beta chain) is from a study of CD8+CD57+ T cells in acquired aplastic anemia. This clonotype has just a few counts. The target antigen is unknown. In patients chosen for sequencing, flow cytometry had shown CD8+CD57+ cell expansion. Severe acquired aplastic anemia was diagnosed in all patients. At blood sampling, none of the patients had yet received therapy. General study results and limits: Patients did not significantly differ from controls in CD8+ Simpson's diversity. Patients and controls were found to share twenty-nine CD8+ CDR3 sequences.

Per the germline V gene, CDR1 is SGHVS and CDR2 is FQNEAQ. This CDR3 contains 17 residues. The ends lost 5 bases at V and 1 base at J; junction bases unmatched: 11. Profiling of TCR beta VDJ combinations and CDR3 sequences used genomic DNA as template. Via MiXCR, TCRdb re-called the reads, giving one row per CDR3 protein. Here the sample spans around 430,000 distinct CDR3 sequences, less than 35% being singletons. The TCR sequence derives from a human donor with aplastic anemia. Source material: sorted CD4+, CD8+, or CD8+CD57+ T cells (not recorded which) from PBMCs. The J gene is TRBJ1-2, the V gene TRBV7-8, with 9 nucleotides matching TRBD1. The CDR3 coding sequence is TGTGCCAGCAGCCTTGGGTCCGGGACAGGGAATAACTATGGCTACACCTTC. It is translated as CASSLGSGTGNNYGYTF. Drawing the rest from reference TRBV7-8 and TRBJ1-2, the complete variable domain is GAGVSQSPRYKVAKRGQDVALRCDPISGHVSLFWYQQALGQGPEFLTYFQNEAQLDKSGLPSDRFFAERPEGSVSTLKIQRTQQEDSAVYLCASSLGSGTGNNYGYTFGSGTRLTVV.